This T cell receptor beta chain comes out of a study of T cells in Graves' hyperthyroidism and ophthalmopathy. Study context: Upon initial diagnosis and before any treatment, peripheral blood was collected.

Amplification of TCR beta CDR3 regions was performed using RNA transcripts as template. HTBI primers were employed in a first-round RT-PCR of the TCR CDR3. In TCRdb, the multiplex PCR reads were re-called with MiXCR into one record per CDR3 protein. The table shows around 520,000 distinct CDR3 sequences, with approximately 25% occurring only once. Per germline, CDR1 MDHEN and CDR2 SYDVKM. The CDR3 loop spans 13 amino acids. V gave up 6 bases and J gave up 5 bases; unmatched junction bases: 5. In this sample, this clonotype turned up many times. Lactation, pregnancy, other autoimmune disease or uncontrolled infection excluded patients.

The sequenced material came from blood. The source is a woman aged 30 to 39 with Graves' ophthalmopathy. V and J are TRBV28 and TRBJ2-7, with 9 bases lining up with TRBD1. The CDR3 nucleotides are TGTGCCAGCAGCCAAACAGGGGGCGACGAGCAGTACTTC. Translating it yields CASSQTGGDEQYF.